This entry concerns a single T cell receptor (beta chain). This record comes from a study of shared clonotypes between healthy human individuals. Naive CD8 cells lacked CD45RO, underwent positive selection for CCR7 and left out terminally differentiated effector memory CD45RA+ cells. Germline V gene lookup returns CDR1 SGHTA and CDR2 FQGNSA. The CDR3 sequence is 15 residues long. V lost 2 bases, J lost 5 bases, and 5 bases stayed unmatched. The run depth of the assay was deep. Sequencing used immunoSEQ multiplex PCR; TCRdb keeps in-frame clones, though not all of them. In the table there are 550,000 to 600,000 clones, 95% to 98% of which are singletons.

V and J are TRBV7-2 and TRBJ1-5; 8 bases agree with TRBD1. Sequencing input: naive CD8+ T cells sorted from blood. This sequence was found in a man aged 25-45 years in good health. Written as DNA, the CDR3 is TGTGCCAGCAGCTTACGACAGGGGTGGTATCAGCCCCAGCATTTT. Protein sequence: CASSLRQGWYQPQHF.